These 11 T cell receptor beta chains were all obtained from the same sample, sequenced in a study of blood T cells in healthy people across ages. For the second PCR, which ran for about 7 to 11 cycles, a sample-barcoded 5' primer and a J-beta primer mix were used. TCRdb itself ran the 5' RACE reads through MiXCR, one entry per CDR3 protein. The table records hundreds of thousands of distinct CDR3 sequences, roughly 30% of them present only once. Sequencing was done on a sample of blood. These receptors all stem from a woman of 80 years or more in good health.

The rearrangement joins TRBV10-1 to TRBJ2-4; D may be TRBD1 or TRBD2 (5 bases each). The J call may be in error: the DNA end matches TRBJ2-7 better. This CDR3 has 14 residues. Germline CDR1 reads WNHNN; CDR2 reads SYGVQD (reference sequence). In nucleotides, the CDR3 is TGCGCCAGCCCGTTGAAGGGACGGTACTACGAGCAGTACTTC. Translation gives CASPLKGRYYEQYF.

This clonotype was counted a few times. V usage is TRBV28 and J usage is TRBJ2-3; TRBD2 is a possible D gene (6 bases). Between the trimmed V and J ends, which lost 2 bases and 8 bases, there was a span of 26 bases. The CDR3 spans 18 residues. The germline V gene encodes CDR1 MDHEN and CDR2 SYDVKM. CDR3 region: CASSLMVRGLSARVTQYF. For the CDR3, the DNA is TGTGCCAGCAGTTTAATGGTGCGGGGCTTATCCGCCAGAGTTACGCAGTATTTT.

This clonotype was counted at least ten times. J is TRBJ2-7 and V is TRBV7-2; TRBD2 agrees at 8 bases. Per the germline V gene, CDR1 is SGHTA and CDR2 is FQGNSA. With V trimmed by 5 bases and J by 3 bases, 6 bases remained unmatched. This CDR3 is 14 amino acids long. This chain's CDR3 is CASSATGGVYEQYF. The CDR3 bases are TGTGCCAGCAGCGCTACGGGGGGGGTCTACGAGCAGTACTTC.

This clonotype appeared many times. The rearrangement joins TRBV20-1 to TRBJ1-2; 7 positions agree with TRBD1. With 6 bases clipped from V and 7 bases from J, the junction kept 11 bases outside the gene matches. CDR1 and CDR2 (germline): DFQATT, SNEGSKA (reference sequence). This CDR3 spans 13 amino acids. CDR3 residues: CSATNDRDRGYTF. The CDR3 DNA is TGCAGTGCCACTAATGACAGGGATCGTGGCTACACCTTC.

The chain is built from TRBV27 and TRBJ2-3, with TRBD1 matching over 7 bases. The V segment lost 4 bases and the J segment 3 bases; nucleotides outside the gene matches: 10. CDR1 is MNHEY and CDR2 is SMNVEV in the germline V gene (reference sequence). This CDR3 has 16 residues. The CDR3, as DNA: TGTGCCAGCAGTTCAGGGAGACAGGGTCGTACAGATACGCAGTATTTT. The encoded protein is CASSSGRQGRTDTQYF.

This clonotype has a count of ten or more. The gene calls are TRBV6-6 and TRBJ2-7; D gene ambiguous. V lost 7 bases and J 0 bases, leaving 7 bases between the germline ends. The CDR3 is made up of 12 amino acids. Germline CDR1 reads MNHNY; CDR2 reads SVGAGI (reference sequence). The CDR3 DNA is TGTGCCAGCACTCCCGACTCCTACGAGCAGTACTTC. Residues: CASTPDSYEQYF.

The J gene is TRBJ2-1, the V gene TRBV7-2, with TRBD2 as a possible D gene (6 bases). V lost 4 bases, J lost 5 bases, and 18 bases lay in between. The CDR3 is made up of 16 amino acids. Germline V lookup: CDR1 SGHTA, CDR2 FQGNSA. The CDR3 bases are TGTGCCAGCAGCTCCAGACTAGTGGGGGGTAACAATGAGCAGTTCTTC. This translates into CASSSRLVGGNNEQFF.

This clonotype was counted at least ten times. V is TRBV25-1 and J is TRBJ1-5; 9 bases are a match to TRBD1. J gave up 2 bases and V 1 base, and 3 bases lay outside the gene matches. The CDR3 is 16 residues long. Germline-derived CDR1 and CDR2 are MGHDK and SYGVNS. The CDR3 reads CASSESGTGRNQPQHF. Here the CDR3 DNA reads TGTGCCAGCAGTGAATCAGGGACAGGGCGCAATCAGCCCCAGCATTTT.

This clonotype was recorded at least ten times. The chain is built from TRBV10-3 and TRBJ2-5; 12 bases line up with TRBD1. This CDR3 contains 14 residues. J gave up 5 bases and V 11 bases, and 9 bases lay outside the gene matches. Per germline, CDR1 ENHRY and CDR2 SYGVKD. CDR3 sequence (DNA): TGTGCCGCCGGATTTGGGACAGGGGGCGAGACCCAGTACTTC. Translation: CAAGFGTGGETQYF.

This clonotype was recorded once. The chain couples TRBV11-2 to TRBJ1-5; the D gene is possibly TRBD1 (6 bases). The germline V gene has CDR1 SGHAT and CDR2 FQNNGV. This CDR3 has 15 amino acids. V gave up 5 bases and J gave up 6 bases, with 17 bases separating them. The DNA for the CDR3 is TGTGCCAGCAGCCGGGACACCGGGGTCGGTCAGCCCCAGCATTTT. Translated: CASSRDTGVGQPQHF.

This clonotype occurred once. The J gene is TRBJ2-3, the V gene TRBV7-9; D not resolved. Germline V CDR1 and CDR2: SEHNR, FQNEAQ (reference sequence). The V end was cut by 1 base, the J end by 2 bases, with 10 bases between. The CDR3 runs to 15 residues. Here the CDR3 DNA reads TGTGCCAGCAGCTTAGTAGTCTGGGACACAGATACGCAGTATTTT. Protein sequence: CASSLVVWDTDTQYF.